Only a few counts were recorded for the clone carrying this TCR beta chain. Germline CDR1 SGHTA, CDR2 FQGNSA. The CDR3 extends over 14 amino acids. V lost 4 bases and J 6 bases, leaving 14 bases between the germline ends. Via MiXCR, TCRdb re-called the RT-PCR reads, giving one row per CDR3 protein. Altogether about 700,000 distinct CDR3 sequences are present, approximately 14% being singletons, with the ten largest covering 3% to 4.5%. Sequenced material: memory CD4+ T cells from blood. This receptor was obtained from a female donor in good health, serving as a healthy control. The chain combines TRBV7-2 with TRBJ2-3, with D maybe TRBD2 (5 bases). The CDR3 nucleotides read TGTGCCAGCAGCTCCCGGGCCTTAGCGGATACGCAGTATTTT. It encodes CASSSRALADTQYF.